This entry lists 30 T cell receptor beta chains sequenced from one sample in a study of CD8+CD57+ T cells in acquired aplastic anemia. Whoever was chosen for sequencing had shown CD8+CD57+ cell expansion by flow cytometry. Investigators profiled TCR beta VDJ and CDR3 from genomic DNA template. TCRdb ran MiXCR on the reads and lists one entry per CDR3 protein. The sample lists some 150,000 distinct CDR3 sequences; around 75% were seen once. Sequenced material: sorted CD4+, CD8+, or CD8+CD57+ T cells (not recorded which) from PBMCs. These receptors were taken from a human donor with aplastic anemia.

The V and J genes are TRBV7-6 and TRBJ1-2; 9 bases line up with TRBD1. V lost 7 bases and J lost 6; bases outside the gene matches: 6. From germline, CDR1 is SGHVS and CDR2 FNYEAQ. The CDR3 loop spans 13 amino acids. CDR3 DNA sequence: TGTGCCAGCACCCCGGGACAGGGAGATGGCTACACCTTC. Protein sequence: CASTPGQGDGYTF.

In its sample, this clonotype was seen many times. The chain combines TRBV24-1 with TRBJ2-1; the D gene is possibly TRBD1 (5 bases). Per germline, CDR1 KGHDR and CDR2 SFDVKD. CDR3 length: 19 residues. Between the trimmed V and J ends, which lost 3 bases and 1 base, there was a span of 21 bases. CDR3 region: CATSDDSFGLPFSYNEQFF. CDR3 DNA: TGTGCCACCAGTGATGACAGTTTTGGCTTACCTTTTTCCTACAATGAGCAGTTCTTC.

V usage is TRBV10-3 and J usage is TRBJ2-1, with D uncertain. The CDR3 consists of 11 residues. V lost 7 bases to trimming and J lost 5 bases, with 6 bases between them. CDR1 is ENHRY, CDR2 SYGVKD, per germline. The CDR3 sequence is CAIKRNNEQFF. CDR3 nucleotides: TGTGCCATCAAAAGAAACAATGAGCAGTTCTTC.

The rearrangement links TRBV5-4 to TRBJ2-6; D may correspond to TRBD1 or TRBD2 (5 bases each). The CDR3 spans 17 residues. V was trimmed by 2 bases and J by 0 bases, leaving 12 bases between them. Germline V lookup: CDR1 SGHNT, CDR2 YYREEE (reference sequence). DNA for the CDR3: TGTGCCAGCAGCTTAGCGGTAGGACACTCTGGGGCCAACGTCCTGACTTTC. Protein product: CASSLAVGHSGANVLTF.

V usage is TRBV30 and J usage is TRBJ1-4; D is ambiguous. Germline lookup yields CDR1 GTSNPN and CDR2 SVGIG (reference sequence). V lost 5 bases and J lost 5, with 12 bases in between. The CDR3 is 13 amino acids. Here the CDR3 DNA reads TGTGCCTGGGCCGAGGGCGGAAATGAAAAACTGTTTTTT. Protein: CAWAEGGNEKLFF.

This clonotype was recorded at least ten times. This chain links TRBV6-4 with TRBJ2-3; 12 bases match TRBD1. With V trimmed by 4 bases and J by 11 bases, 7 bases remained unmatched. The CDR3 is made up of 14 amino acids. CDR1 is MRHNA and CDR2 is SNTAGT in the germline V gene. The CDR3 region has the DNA TGTGCCAGCAGTGCCGGGACAGGGGGCAATGAGCAGTATTTT. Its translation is CASSAGTGGNEQYF.

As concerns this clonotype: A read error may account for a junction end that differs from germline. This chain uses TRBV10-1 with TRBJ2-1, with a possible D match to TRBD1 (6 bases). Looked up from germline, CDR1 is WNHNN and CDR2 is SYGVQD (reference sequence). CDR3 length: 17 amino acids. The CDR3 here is CAISESRGTPASNEQFF. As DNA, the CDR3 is TGTGCCATCAGTGAGTCGAGAGGGACACCCGCGAGCAATGAGCAGTTCTTC.

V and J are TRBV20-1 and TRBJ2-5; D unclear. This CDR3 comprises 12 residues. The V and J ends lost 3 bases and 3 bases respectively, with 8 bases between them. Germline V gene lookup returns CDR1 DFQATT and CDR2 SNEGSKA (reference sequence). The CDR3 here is CSASGVKETQYF. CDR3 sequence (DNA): TGCAGTGCTAGCGGCGTCAAAGAGACCCAGTACTTC.

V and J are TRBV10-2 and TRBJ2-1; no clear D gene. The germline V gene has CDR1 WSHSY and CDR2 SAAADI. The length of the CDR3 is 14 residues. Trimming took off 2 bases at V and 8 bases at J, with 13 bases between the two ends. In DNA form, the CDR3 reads TGCGCCAGCAGTGAGCATAGCCTAGTGCATGAGCAGTTCTTC. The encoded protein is CASSEHSLVHEQFF.

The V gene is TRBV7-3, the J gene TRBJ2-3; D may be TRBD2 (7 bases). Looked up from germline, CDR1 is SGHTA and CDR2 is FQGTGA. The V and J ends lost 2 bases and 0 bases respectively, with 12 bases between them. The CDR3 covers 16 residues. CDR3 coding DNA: TGTGCCAGCAGCTTAGGGGGGGGCGTTAGCACAGATACGCAGTATTTT. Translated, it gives CASSLGGGVSTDTQYF.

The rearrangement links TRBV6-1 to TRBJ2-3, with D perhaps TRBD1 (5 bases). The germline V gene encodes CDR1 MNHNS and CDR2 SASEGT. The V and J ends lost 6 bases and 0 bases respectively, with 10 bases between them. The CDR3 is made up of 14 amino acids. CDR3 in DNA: TGTGCCAGCAGGGGCTGGACAAGCACAGATACGCAGTATTTT. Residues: CASRGWTSTDTQYF.

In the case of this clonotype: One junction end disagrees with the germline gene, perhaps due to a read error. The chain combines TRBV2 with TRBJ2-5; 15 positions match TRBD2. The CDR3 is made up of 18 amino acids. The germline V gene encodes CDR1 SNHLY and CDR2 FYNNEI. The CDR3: CASSEVGTSGGTQETKYF. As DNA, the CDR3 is TGTGCCAGCAGTGAAGTCGGGACTAGCGGGGGGACCCAAGAGACCAAGTACTTC.

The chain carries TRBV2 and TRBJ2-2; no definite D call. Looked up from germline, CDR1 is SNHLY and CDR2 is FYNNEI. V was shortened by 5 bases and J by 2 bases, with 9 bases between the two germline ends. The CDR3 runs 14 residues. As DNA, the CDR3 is TGTGCCAGCAGTTTCAACGGAAACACCGGGGAGCTGTTTTTT. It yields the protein CASSFNGNTGELFF.

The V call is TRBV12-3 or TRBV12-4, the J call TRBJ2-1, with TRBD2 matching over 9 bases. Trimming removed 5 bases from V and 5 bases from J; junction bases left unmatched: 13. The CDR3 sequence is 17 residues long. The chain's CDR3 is CASSLKVPGLANNEQFF. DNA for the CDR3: TGTGCCAGCAGTCTAAAGGTTCCGGGACTAGCCAACAATGAGCAGTTCTTC.

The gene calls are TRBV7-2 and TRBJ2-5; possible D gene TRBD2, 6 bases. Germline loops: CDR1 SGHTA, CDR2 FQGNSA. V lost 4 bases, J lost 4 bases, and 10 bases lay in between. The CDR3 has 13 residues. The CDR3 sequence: CASSSVGGETQYF. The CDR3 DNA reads TGTGCCAGCAGCTCGGTGGGGGGAGAGACCCAGTACTTC.

CDR3: CASSAGQPQHF. The CDR3 DNA reads as TGTGCCAGTAGTGCCGGACAGCCCCAGCATTTT. The genes are TRBV19 and TRBJ1-5; D not certain. The V and J ends lost 5 bases and 7 bases respectively, with 6 bases between them. There are 11 residues in the CDR3. CDR1 is LNHDA and CDR2 is SQIVND in the germline V gene (reference sequence).

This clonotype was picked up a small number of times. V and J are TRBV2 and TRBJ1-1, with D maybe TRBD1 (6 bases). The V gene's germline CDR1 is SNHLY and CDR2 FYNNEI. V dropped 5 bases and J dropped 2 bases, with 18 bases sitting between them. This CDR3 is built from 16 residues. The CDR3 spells CASSYREPTLNTEAFF. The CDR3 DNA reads TGTGCCAGCAGTTACAGGGAACCTACCCTCAACACTGAAGCTTTCTTT.

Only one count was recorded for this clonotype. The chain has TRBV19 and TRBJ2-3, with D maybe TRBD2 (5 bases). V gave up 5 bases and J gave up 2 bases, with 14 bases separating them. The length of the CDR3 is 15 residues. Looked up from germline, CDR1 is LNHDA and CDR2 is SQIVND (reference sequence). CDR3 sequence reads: CASSDHPSYTDTQYF. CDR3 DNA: TGTGCCAGTAGTGACCACCCTAGCTACACAGATACGCAGTATTTT.

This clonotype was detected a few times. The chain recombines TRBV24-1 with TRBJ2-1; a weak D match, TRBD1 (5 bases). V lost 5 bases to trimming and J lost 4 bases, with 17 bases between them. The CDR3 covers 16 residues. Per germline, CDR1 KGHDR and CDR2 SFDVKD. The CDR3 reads CATSATRGSLYNEQFF. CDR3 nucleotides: TGTGCCACCAGTGCAACAAGGGGCAGTTTATACAATGAGCAGTTCTTC.

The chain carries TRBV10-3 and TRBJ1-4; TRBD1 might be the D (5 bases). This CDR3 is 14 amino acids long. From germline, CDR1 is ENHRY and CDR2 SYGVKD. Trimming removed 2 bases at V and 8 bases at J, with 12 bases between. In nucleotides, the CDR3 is TGTGCCATCAGTGAGGCTCAGGGATACGAAAAACTGTTTTTT. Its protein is CAISEAQGYEKLFF.

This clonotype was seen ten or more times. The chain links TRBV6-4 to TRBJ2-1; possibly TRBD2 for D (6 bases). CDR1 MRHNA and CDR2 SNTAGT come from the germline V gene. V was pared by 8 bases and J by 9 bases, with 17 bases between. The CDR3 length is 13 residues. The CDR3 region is CASAGTQEGEQFF. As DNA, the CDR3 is TGTGCCAGCGCCGGGACTCAAGAGGGTGAGCAGTTCTTC.

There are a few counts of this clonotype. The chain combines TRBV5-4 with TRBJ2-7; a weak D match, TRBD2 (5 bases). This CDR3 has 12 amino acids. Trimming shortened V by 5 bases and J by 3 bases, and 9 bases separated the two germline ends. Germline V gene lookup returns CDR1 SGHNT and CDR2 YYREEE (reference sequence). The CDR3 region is CASSFGVYEQYF. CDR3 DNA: TGTGCCAGCAGTTTCGGGGTCTACGAGCAGTACTTC.

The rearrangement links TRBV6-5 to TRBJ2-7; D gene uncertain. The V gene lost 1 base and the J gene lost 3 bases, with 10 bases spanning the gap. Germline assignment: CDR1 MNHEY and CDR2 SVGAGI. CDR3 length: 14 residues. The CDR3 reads CASSYLDELYEQYF. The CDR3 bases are TGTGCCAGCAGTTACTTGGACGAGCTCTACGAGCAGTACTTC.

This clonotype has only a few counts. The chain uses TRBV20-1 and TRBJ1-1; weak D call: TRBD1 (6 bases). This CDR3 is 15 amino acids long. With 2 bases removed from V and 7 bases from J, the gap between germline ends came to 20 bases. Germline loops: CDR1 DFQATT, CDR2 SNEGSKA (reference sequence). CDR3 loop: CSARSQPGQGGEAFF. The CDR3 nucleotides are TGCAGTGCTAGATCGCAACCGGGACAAGGAGGTGAAGCTTTCTTT.

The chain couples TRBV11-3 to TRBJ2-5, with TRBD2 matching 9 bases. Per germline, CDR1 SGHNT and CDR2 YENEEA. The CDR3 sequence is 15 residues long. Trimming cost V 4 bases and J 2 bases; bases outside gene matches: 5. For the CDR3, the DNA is TGTGCCAGCAGCTCGGGCGGGAGGGCGCAAGAGACCCAGTACTTC. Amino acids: CASSSGGRAQETQYF.

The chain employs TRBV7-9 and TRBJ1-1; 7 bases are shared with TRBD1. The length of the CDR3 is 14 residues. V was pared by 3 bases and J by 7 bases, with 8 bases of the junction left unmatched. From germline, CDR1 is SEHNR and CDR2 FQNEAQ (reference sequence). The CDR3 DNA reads TGTGCCAGCAGCTTGGACAGGTCCTTTTTTGAAGCTTTCTTT. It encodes CASSLDRSFFEAFF.

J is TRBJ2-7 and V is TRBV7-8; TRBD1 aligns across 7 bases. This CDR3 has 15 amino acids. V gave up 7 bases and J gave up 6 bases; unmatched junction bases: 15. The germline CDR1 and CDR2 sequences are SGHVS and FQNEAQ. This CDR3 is CASTGDPTGVVEQYF. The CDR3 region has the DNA TGTGCCAGCACTGGGGACCCCACAGGGGTAGTCGAGCAGTACTTC.

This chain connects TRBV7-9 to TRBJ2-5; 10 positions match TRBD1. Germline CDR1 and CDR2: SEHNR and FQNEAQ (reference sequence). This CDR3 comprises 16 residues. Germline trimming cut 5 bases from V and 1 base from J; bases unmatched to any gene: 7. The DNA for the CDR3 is TGTGCCAGCAGCGCATTCGGGGACAGGGGCCAAGAGACCCAGTACTTC. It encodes CASSAFGDRGQETQYF.

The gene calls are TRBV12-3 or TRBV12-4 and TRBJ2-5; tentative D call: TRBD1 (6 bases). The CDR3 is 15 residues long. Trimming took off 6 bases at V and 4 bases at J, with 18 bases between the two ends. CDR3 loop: CASRLQGSPPETQYF. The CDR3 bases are TGTGCCAGCAGACTACAGGGCAGTCCCCCAGAGACCCAGTACTTC.

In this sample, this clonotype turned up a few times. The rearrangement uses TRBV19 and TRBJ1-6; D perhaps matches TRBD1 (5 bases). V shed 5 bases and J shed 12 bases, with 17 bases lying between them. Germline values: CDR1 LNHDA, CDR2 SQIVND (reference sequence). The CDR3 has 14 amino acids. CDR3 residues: CASSLGTSSVPLHF. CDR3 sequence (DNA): TGTGCCAGTAGTCTCGGGACTTCATCGGTACCCCTCCACTTT.